This T cell receptor beta chain came from a study of T cells after yellow fever vaccination. On the study more broadly: Where fractions had low cell numbers, libraries were prepared from them with the SMART-Seq v4 Ultra Low Input RNA kit. Study conclusions and caveats: On re-exposure, the response was weaker but peaked faster, at day 5 versus 15. A large majority of primary-vaccination clones showed up again after the booster (around 96% CD4, around 85% CD8).

The germline CDR1 and CDR2 sequences are DFQATT and SNEGSKA (reference sequence). Trimming left V 2 bases short and J 1 base short, with 11 bases between. The CDR3 extends over 14 amino acids. Many counts were recorded for this clonotype. What it binds is not known. Conversion of TCR transcripts into cDNA relied on 5'RACE template switching, which added a universal primer site and UMIs. TCRdb re-analysed the 5' RACE reads in MiXCR, keeping a single row per CDR3 protein. The top ten clones hold over 15% of a sample with about 240,000 distinct CDR3 sequences, over 3% of them seen once. The sample was PBMCs, taken 15 days after the yellow fever booster vaccination. This receptor was taken from a man aged 18-30 years who received the YFV17D yellow fever vaccine. V is TRBV20-1 and J is TRBJ1-1, with D unclear. CDR3 region: CSARRLSGNTEAFF. The CDR3 region has the DNA TGCAGTGCTAGACGACTCTCGGGGAACACTGAAGCTTTCTTT.